The rows below give T cell receptor beta chains drawn from one sample of a study of tumor and adjacent non-tumor tissue in lung cancer. TCRdb re-called the multiplex PCR reads with MiXCR, one entry per CDR3 protein. The sample records 98,000 or so distinct CDR3 sequences, about 80% being singletons. The sequenced sample was distant non-tumor lung tissue. The receptor source for this set is a man aged 55 to 70 with small cell lung cancer. CDR3s include the opening cysteine and the closing phenylalanine or tryptophan. Expanded clones are given a class, and other clones once, few, many or no size at all.

J	size	V	CDR3
TRBJ1-2	NA	TRBV6-5	CASNLQTGTTYGYTF
TRBJ2-1	NA	TRBV6-1	CTNIFSGSRSEQFF
TRBJ2-1	NA	TRBV12-3/TRBV12-4	CTSSLAESANEQFF
TRBJ2-3	NA	TRBV6-2/TRBV6-3	CASTRGQVDTQYF
TRBJ1-2	many	TRBV28	CASQTGGNYGYTF
TRBJ2-5	NA	TRBV29-1	CSVDVPLVGGTLYF
TRBJ2-6	NA	TRBV6-1	CATTNLVSSGVNVLTF
TRBJ2-6	NA	TRBV24-1	CATGDLGSGANVLTF
TRBJ1-5	NA	TRBV4-1	CASQGMSQPHHF
TRBJ2-1	NA	TRBV20-1	CSASKGSAASSYNEQFF
TRBJ2-1	NA	TRBV10-3	CATSGVADEQFF
TRBJ2-1	NA	TRBV12-3/TRBV12-4	CSSTGKQGISEQFF
TRBJ2-2	NA	TRBV11-2	CASSRLGGVWEPFF
TRBJ2-1	NA	TRBV6-2/TRBV6-3	CVSSTCPNNEQFF
TRBJ2-2	NA	TRBV12-3/TRBV12-4	CASSPLIGKGGRAPGELFF
TRBJ2-3	NA	TRBV5-1	CASSSIGPGIDTQYF
TRBJ1-6	NA	TRBV6-1	CASSETYRETSPLHF
TRBJ1-4	NA	TRBV12-3/TRBV12-4	CASSFRVNEKPFF
TRBJ2-1	NA	TRBV6-9	CANPGGPQFDEQFF
TRBJ2-1	NA	TRBV6-1	CASIFSGGRNEQFF
TRBJ2-1	NA	TRBV11-2	CGSNLGVAGGYYHNEQFF
TRBJ2-2	many	TRBV7-3	CASSSGTSGSRSGELFF
TRBJ2-2	NA	TRBV4-1	CASSHPITGGVDGGLFF
TRBJ2-1	once	TRBV7-8	CASILAGGSYNEQFF
TRBJ2-7	many	TRBV20-1	CSAVNLRDRAPYEQYF
TRBJ2-7	NA	TRBV11-2	CASSMDLGEQYF
TRBJ2-3	many	TRBV29-1	CGVGLGGPADTQYF
TRBJ2-1	NA	TRBV12-3/TRBV12-4	CASSSTSGTYHEQFF
TRBJ2-1	NA	TRBV27	CASTLGGGNEQFF
TRBJ2-5	once	TRBV12-3/TRBV12-4	CASSFNQFSGTETHYF
TRBJ2-3	medium-sized	TRBV7-3	CASSSRQGVGDTQYF
TRBJ1-1	NA	TRBV5-6	CTSSLAFGIANTEAFF
TRBJ2-7	NA	TRBV5-5	CASSPLRGISYDQYF
TRBJ2-5	NA	TRBV12-3/TRBV12-4	CASSFVGREETQYF
TRBJ2-5	NA	TRBV29-1	CSLGVSSEETKYF
TRBJ2-5	NA	TRBV29-1	CILEGTVQETQYF
TRBJ1-1	many	TRBV28	CASTEGAVNTEAFF
TRBJ2-7	NA	TRBV6-2/TRBV6-3	CASSSLDSMGYEQYF
TRBJ2-2	once	TRBV6-5	CVSSWRHNTGELFF
TRBJ2-2	few	TRBV11-2	CASSDSGNTGELFF
TRBJ2-7	many	TRBV12-3/TRBV12-4	CASSLGTSFSYEQYF
TRBJ1-4	once	TRBV20-1	CNPRGTDEKLFF
TRBJ2-6	NA	TRBV6-1	CTSSGGISSGANVLTF
TRBJ2-3	few	TRBV11-2	CASSLGTDTQYF
TRBJ2-3	NA	TRBV28	CASNYGARFTYTQYF
TRBJ2-3	NA	TRBV6-1	CASSFLGAGLLASEQQYF
TRBJ2-1	NA	TRBV6-2/TRBV6-3	CATSPRVSSYIEQFF